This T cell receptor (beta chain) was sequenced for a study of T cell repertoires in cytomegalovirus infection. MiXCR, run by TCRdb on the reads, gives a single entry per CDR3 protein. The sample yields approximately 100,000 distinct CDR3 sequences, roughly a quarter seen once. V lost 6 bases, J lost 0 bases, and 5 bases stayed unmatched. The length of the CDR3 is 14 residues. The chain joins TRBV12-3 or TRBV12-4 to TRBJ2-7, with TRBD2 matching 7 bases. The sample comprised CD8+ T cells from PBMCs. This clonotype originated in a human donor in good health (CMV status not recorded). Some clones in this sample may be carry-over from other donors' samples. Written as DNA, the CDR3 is TGTGCCAGCAGCCGGGGGGTCCTCTCCTACGAGCAGTACTTC. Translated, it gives CASSRGVLSYEQYF.